These T cell receptor beta chains were read from a single sample in a study of graft-versus-host responses after intestinal transplantation. Assay: immunoSEQ multiplex PCR; the TCRdb copy retains only in-frame clones and omits some. The table shows 9,700 or so clones, with about 78% occurring only once. Specimen: ileum tissue, collected 500 to 550 days after intestinal transplant. The receptors derive from a human patient who received an intestinal transplant, so some T cells may come from the graft donor. The conserved cysteine and the conserved F or W are not part of the CDR3 here. The order of the fields is clone size, J gene, V gene, CDR3 length, CDR3 protein. Size is stated for part of the rows, as once, few or many counts, or as a class when the clone is expanded.

>few|TRBJ2-2|TRBV4-3|14
ASSQEVRGWAGELF
>-|TRBJ2-1|TRBV29-1|12
SVTTGVSYNEQF
>-|TRBJ2-7|TRBV6-1|12
ASRHLAGGGEQY
>-|TRBJ1-5|TRBV7-9|12
ASSLGDYNQPQH
>-|TRBJ2-2|TRBV27|13
ASSHRDPDTGELF
>once|TRBJ2-5|TRBV9|14
ASSDGDRPYQETQY
>-|TRBJ1-3|TRBV6-5|14
ASSSRQVVSGNTIY
>-|-|TRBV7-2|12
ASTISGLTYEQY
>-|-|TRBV28|13
ATPVFGGRDYEQY
>-|TRBJ1-2|TRBV10-3|10
AIKLPIYGYT
>-|TRBJ1-5|TRBV5-1|12
ASSPGDSNQPQH
>-|TRBJ2-1|TRBV27|11
ASSLSRYNEQF
>few|TRBJ1-3|TRBV18|10
ASSQLRDTIY
>-|TRBJ2-7|TRBV9|12
ASSGGTGEYEQY
>-|TRBJ1-2|TRBV6-4|11
ASSPTADYGYT
>few|TRBJ2-2|TRBV11-3|15
ASSTYRGRTGAGELF
>-|TRBJ2-5|TRBV11-2|12
ASSFDVRGETQY
>-|TRBJ2-3|TRBV7-2|11
ASSLGGSDTQY
>once|TRBJ2-2|TRBV6-5|13
ASSPEQGFAGELF
>-|TRBJ1-4|TRBV15|14
ATSRDTGAANEKLF
>-|TRBJ2-3|TRBV15|14
ATSRDLRQGKDTQY
>-|TRBJ2-5|TRBV6-5|13
ASRPGLAGIVAQY